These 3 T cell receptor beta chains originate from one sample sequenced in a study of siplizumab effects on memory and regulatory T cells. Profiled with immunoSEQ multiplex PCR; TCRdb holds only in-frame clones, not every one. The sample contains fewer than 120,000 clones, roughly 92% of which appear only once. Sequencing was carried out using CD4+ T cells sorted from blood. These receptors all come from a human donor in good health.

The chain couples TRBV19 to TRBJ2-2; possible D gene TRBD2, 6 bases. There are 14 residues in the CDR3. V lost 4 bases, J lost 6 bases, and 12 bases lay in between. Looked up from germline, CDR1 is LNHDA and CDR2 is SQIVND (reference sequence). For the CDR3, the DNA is TGTGCCAGTAGTAGTCAGGGAGGCGCCGGGGAGCTGTTTTTT. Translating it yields CASSSQGGAGELFF.

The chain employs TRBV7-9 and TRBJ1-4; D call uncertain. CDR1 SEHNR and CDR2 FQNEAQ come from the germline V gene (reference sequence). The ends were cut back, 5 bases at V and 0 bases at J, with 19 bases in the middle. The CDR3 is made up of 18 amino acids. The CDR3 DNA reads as TGTGCCAGCAGCCGAGATGGGAGGAGACACCCAACTAATGAAAAACTGTTTTTT. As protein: CASSRDGRRHPTNEKLFF. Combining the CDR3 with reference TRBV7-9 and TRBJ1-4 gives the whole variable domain DTGVSQNPRHKITKRGQNVTFRCDPISEHNRLYWYRQTLGQGPEFLTYFQNEAQLEKSRLLSDRFSAERPKGSFSTLEIQRTEQGDSAMYLCASSRDGRRHPTNEKLFFGSGTQLSVL.

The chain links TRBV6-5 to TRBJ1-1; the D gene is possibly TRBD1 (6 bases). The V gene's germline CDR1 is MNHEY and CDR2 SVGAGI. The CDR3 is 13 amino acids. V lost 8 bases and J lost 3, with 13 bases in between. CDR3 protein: CASVDRWDTEAFF. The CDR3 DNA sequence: TGTGCCAGCGTAGACAGGTGGGACACTGAAGCTTTCTTT.